Below are 2 T cell receptor beta chains sequenced from a single sample in a study of early T cells in non-severe SARS-CoV-2 infection. MiXCR, applied by TCRdb to the 5' RACE reads, yields one record per CDR3 protein. The data show about 34,000 distinct CDR3 sequences, 5% to 6.5% seen once. The sequencing input was whole blood. These TCRs come from an adult who was a healthcare worker with PCR-confirmed SARS-CoV-2 infection or an uninfected control (not recorded which).

Only a few counts were recorded for this clonotype. V gene TRBV5-1 combines with J gene TRBJ2-3, with 7 bases identical to TRBD2. Per germline, CDR1 SGHRS and CDR2 YFSETQ. This CDR3 has 16 residues. Unmatched junction bases numbered 4, after V lost 0 bases and J lost 0 bases. CDR3 DNA sequence: TGCGCCAGCAGCTTGGGGACTAGAGAGAGCACAGATACGCAGTATTTT. Amino acid sequence: CASSLGTRESTDTQYF.

There are a few counts of this clonotype. This chain connects TRBV28 to TRBJ2-1, with D possibly being TRBD2 (6 bases). This CDR3 contains 15 residues. The V end lost 5 bases, the J end lost 6 bases, and 17 bases lay between the germline ends. Germline lookup yields CDR1 MDHEN and CDR2 SYDVKM. The CDR3 here is CASSPPTSMANEQFF. DNA of the CDR3: TGTGCCAGCAGTCCCCCGACTAGTATGGCCAATGAGCAGTTCTTC.